This TCR beta chain was recovered during a study of vaccination and CD4 T cells after COVID-19. Study background: Overlapping spike peptides of SARS-CoV-2, HCoV-NL63, HCoV-OC43 and HCoV-229E were used, and cells were stimulated with them.

Study-level findings and limits: Spike mono-reactivity was evident in 304 of the 307 vaccine-specific clones derived from convalescent patients.

Described treatment: approximately 11-day PBMC culture with coronavirus spike peptide pools or control peptides (ViraFEST assay). ViraFEST enlarged antigen-specific T cell populations with peptide pools and afterwards sequenced TCRs. V was clipped by 4 bases and J by 4 bases, with 16 bases between them. The CDR3 spans 15 residues. CDR1 and CDR2 from the germline V gene are SGHDN and FVKESK. As concerns this clonotype: The target antigen is unknown.

The Oncomine TCR Beta short-read assay was what sequenced the DNA obtained from cultured CD4+ T cells. One entry per CDR3 protein, called by TCRdb with MiXCR from the PCR reads. The repertoire consists of almost 20,000 distinct CDR3 sequences, with 40% to 45% occurring once and the leading ten covering approximately 26%. The specimen was CD4+ T cells from blood, cultured in vitro, collected before SARS-CoV-2 vaccination. This receptor was identified in a human donor who received a COVID-19 vaccine. The V gene is TRBV14, the J gene TRBJ1-1; D not certain. The CDR3 coding sequence is TGTGCCAGCAGCCCGTTACGCGGGGAAAGCACTGAAGCTTTCTTT. Translation: CASSPLRGESTEAFF.